These 13 T cell receptor beta chains came from one sample sequenced in a study of beta chain features in type 1 diabetes. Sequenced material consisted of expressed TCRB transcripts (all of the isolated RNA was reverse transcribed). Using immunoSEQ multiplex PCR, the repertoire was profiled, and TCRdb retains in-frame clones only, with some absent. The sample consists of tens of thousands of clones, around 32% of them appearing once. The specimen was stem cell memory CD4+ T cells from blood. These TCRs come from a woman younger than 30 in good health.

The sample holds a few counts of this clone. V and J are TRBV7-9 and TRBJ1-3; 7 nucleotides match TRBD1. This CDR3 has 14 amino acids. CDR1 is SEHNR and CDR2 is FQNEAQ in the germline V gene (reference sequence). In DNA, the CDR3 is TGTGGGGACGACAGGGCCTTCTCTGGAAACACCATATATTTT. It translates to CGDDRAFSGNTIYF.

The chain recombines TRBV6-1 with TRBJ2-7; 15 nucleotides agree with TRBD2. The CDR3 length is 15 residues. V shed 7 bases and J 5 bases; nucleotides not matched to a gene: 6. CDR1 is MNHNS, CDR2 SASEGT, per germline. The CDR3 loop reads CASTKGLAGGDEQYF. The CDR3 DNA sequence: TGTGCCAGCACAAAAGGACTAGCGGGAGGGGACGAGCAGTACTTC.

This clone was picked up a small number of times. The gene calls are TRBV19 and TRBJ2-5; D gene ambiguous. This CDR3 spans 14 amino acids. Germline-derived CDR1 and CDR2 are LNHDA and SQIVND (reference sequence). Trimming stripped 3 bases from V and 1 base from J, with 9 bases between. The CDR3 nucleotides read TGTGCCAGTAGTATTCAGGCCTTCCAAGAGACCCAGTACTTC. This gives the protein CASSIQAFQETQYF.

The CDR3 DNA sequence: TGTGCCTGGACAGATTCATCTAATGAAAAACTGTTTTTT. The encoded protein is CAWTDSSNEKLFF. V usage is TRBV30 and J usage is TRBJ1-4; D remains unclear. Trimming stripped 4 bases from V and 3 bases from J, with 9 bases between. CDR1 GTSNPN and CDR2 SVGIG come from the germline V gene (reference sequence). CDR3 size: 13 residues.

This clone came up a few times. The chain recombines TRBV6-6 with TRBJ1-2, with 11 bases matching TRBD1. CDR3 length equals 14 residues. V was clipped by 7 bases and J by 4 bases; unmatched bases: 5. Per the germline V gene, CDR1 is MNHNY and CDR2 is SVGAGI (reference sequence). The CDR3: CASKPGQGGYGYTF. The CDR3 DNA sequence: TGTGCCAGCAAACCGGGACAGGGGGGCTATGGCTACACCTTC.

There are many counts of this clone. The V and J genes are TRBV28 and TRBJ2-1; a weak D match, TRBD2 (7 bases). CDR1 and CDR2 (germline): MDHEN, SYDVKM. The V gene lost 5 bases and the J gene lost 16 bases, with 12 bases spanning the gap. There are 10 residues in the CDR3. The CDR3 nucleotides are TGTGCCAGCAGTGCGGGGGCCCGCTTCTTC. Translating gives CASSAGARFF.

This chain links TRBV5-1 with TRBJ2-1, with D unresolved. Trimming removed 4 bases from V and 7 bases from J, with 9 bases in between. The CDR3 runs to 12 residues. Germline CDR1 and CDR2: SGHRS and YFSETQ. The CDR3 DNA follows: TGCGCCAGCAGCCTGAGCAGGAATGAGCAGTTCTTC. Translation: CASSLSRNEQFF. Together with reference TRBV5-1 and TRBJ2-1, the CDR3 gives the full variable domain: KAGVTQTPRYLIKTRGQQVTLSCSPISGHRSVSWYQQTPGQGLQFLFEYFSETQRNKGNFPGRFSGRQFSNSRSEMNVSTLELGDSALYLCASSLSRNEQFFGPGTRLTVL.

A few counts support this clone. V is TRBV6-5 and J is TRBJ2-7, with 7 bases identical to TRBD1. This CDR3 region has 15 residues. The V segment lost 3 bases and the J segment 2 bases; nucleotides outside the gene matches: 7. Germline CDR1 MNHEY, CDR2 SVGAGI. The CDR3 coding sequence is TGTGCCAGCAGTTATACGACAGGGACGGCCTACGAGCAGTACTTC. This sequence encodes CASSYTTGTAYEQYF.

This chain joins TRBV18 and TRBJ1-5; 11 nucleotides align to TRBD1. The CDR3 consists of 17 residues. The junction had 7 bases not matched to a gene; V was cut back by 6 bases and J by 0 bases. The germline CDR1 and CDR2 sequences are KGHSH and LQKENI. CDR3 bases: TGTGCCAGCTCCCAAGGACAGGGGGCGGGTAGCAATCAGCCCCAGCATTTT. Translated, it gives CASSQGQGAGSNQPQHF.

This rearrangement joins TRBV19 to TRBJ2-3; 7 nucleotides align to TRBD1. The CDR3 runs to 13 residues. V lost 8 bases, J lost 6 bases, and 8 bases stayed unmatched. Germline V gene lookup returns CDR1 LNHDA and CDR2 SQIVND (reference sequence). The CDR3 DNA is TGTGCCAGTCGACAGGGAAGTGGGGATACGCAGTATTTT. Its protein product is CASRQGSGDTQYF.

The rearrangement links TRBV27 to TRBJ1-5; 7 nucleotides line up with TRBD1. CDR3 size: 15 residues. Trimming at V came to 5 bases and at J to 12 bases, leaving 16 bases not matched to a gene. CDR1 and CDR2 from the germline V gene are MNHEY and SMNVEV (reference sequence). CDR3 bases: TGTGCCAGCAGTCTAGGTTCGGGACAGCGCAGTATCCAGCATTTT. Translation gives CASSLGSGQRSIQHF.

The chain joins TRBV27 to TRBJ1-2, with D unresolved. The V gene's germline CDR1 is MNHEY and CDR2 SMNVEV (reference sequence). This CDR3 spans 13 amino acids. V was cut by 3 bases and J by 6 bases, with 11 bases left in between. CDR3 amino acids: CASSFRGLHGYTF. The DNA of the CDR3 is TGTGCCAGCAGTTTCCGAGGGCTTCATGGCTACACCTTC.

The chain combines TRBV18 with TRBJ1-5; 9 nucleotides match TRBD1. After removal of 3 bases from V and 2 bases from J, the junction contained 5 bases not matched to a gene. The CDR3 runs to 16 residues. Germline V lookup: CDR1 KGHSH, CDR2 LQKENI. The CDR3 DNA reads as TGTGCCAGCTCACCGGAAACAGGGGGCGGCAATCAGCCCCAGCATTTT. Protein: CASSPETGGGNQPQHF.